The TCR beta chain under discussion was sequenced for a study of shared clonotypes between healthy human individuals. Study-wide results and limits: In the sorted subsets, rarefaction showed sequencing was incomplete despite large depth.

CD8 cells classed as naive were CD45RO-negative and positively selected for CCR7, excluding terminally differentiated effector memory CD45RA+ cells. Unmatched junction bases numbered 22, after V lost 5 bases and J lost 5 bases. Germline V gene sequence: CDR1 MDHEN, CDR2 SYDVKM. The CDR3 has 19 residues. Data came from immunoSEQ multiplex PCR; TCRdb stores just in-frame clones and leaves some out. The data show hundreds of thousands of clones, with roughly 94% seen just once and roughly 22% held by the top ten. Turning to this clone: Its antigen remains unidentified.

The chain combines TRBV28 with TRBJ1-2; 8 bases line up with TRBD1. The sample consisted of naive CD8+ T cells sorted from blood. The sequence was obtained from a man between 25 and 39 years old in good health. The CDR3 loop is CASSPVFTGGNKRRYGYTF. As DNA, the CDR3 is TGTGCCAGCAGTCCGGTCTTCACAGGGGGAAACAAGCGCCGGTATGGCTACACCTTC.